The 16 T cell receptor beta chains in this list originate from one sample, sequenced in a study of T cell repertoires in cytomegalovirus infection. No antigen is known for these receptors. TCRdb re-called the reads through MiXCR, storing one row per CDR3 protein. Of about half a million distinct CDR3 sequences in the sample, roughly a third were seen once. The material sequenced was cultured PBMCs, taken from culture after CMV antigen stimulation. The source of these receptors is a human donor in good health (CMV status not recorded). Some clones in this sample may be carry-over from other donors' samples.

This clonotype was detected ten times or more. The V call is TRBV12-3 or TRBV12-4, the J call TRBJ1-3, with a weak D call TRBD1 (5 bases). The length of the CDR3 is 13 residues. V shed 8 bases and J shed 2 bases, with 10 bases lying between them. CDR3 in DNA: TGTGCCAGCTCCGGGGACCCTGGAAACACCATATATTTT. As protein: CASSGDPGNTIYF.

The J gene is TRBJ1-6, the V gene TRBV28, with TRBD1 identical over 8 bases. This CDR3 has 15 amino acids. The germline CDR1 and CDR2 sequences are MDHEN and SYDVKM. The trim removed 8 bases at V and 2 bases at J, leaving 5 bases unmatched. As DNA, the CDR3 is TGTGCCAGCGCCTCGGACAGGGCCTATAATTCACCCCTCCACTTT. Encoded protein: CASASDRAYNSPLHF. The full variable domain, its missing parts supplied by reference TRBV28 and TRBJ1-6, is DVKVTQSSRYLVKRTGEKVFLECVQDMDHENMFWYRQDPGLGLRLIYFSYDVKMKEKGDIPEGYSVSREKKERFSLILESASTNQTSMYLCASASDRAYNSPLHFGNGTRLTVT.

The J gene is TRBJ1-2, the V gene TRBV7-9, with D unclear. Germline V CDR1 and CDR2: SEHNR, FQNEAQ (reference sequence). The CDR3 runs 12 residues. The V end lost 5 bases, the J end lost 4 bases, and 8 bases lay between the germline ends. The CDR3 protein is CASSISSYGYTF. The CDR3 coding sequence is TGTGCCAGCAGCATCAGTAGCTATGGCTACACCTTC.

To note about this clonotype: Given the absence of the conserved phenylalanine or tryptophan at the CDR3 end, a read error is likely. The DNA is left out, because the CDR3 cannot be placed on it with certainty; the CDR3 is given as TCRdb lists it. This chain joins TRBV13 and TRBJ1-2. Germline V lookup: CDR1 PRHDT, CDR2 FYEKMQ (reference sequence). Ends included, the CDR3 has 15 residues. CDR3 residues: CASSRVRRGFYGQIG.

This clonotype was seen repeatedly, ten times or more. The V gene is TRBV7-8, the J gene TRBJ2-3, with 9 bases fitting TRBD1. This CDR3 contains 15 residues. V lost 5 bases and J lost 3; bases outside the gene matches: 6. The germline CDR1 and CDR2 sequences are SGHVS and FQNEAQ. The CDR3 coding sequence is TGTGCCAGCAGCCGGGGGACAGGGTTTACAGATACGCAGTATTTT. Translating it yields CASSRGTGFTDTQYF.

This clonotype was detected only once. The chain couples TRBV28 to TRBJ1-3; no clear D. Germline CDR1 and CDR2: MDHEN and SYDVKM. V lost 4 bases, J lost 4 bases, and 5 bases lay in between. The CDR3 length is 12 residues. CDR3 residues: CASSSMGNTIYF. The CDR3, as DNA: TGTGCCAGCAGTTCTATGGGAAACACCATATATTTT.

This chain uses TRBV2 with TRBJ2-7; 11 bases map to TRBD2. This CDR3 is 14 amino acids long. V shed 7 bases, J shed 0 bases, and the junction held 2 bases outside the gene matches. Germline CDR1 SNHLY, CDR2 FYNNEI. The CDR3 DNA follows: TGTGCCAGCAAGACTAGCGGGAACTCCTACGAGCAGTACGTC. Encoded protein: CASKTSGNSYEQYV.

This clonotype was counted many times. V gene TRBV7-2 combines with J gene TRBJ1-2; 7 nucleotides align to TRBD1. Trimming took 6 bases from V and 5 from J; bases not matched to a gene: 6. The CDR3 is 13 amino acids. In germline, CDR1 is SGHTA, CDR2 FQGNSA. CDR3 in amino acids: CASSTGQAYGYTF. CDR3 DNA sequence: TGTGCCAGCAGTACCGGACAGGCGTATGGCTACACCTTC.

This clonotype was counted between two and nine times. This chain links TRBV7-2 with TRBJ2-1, with 16 bases aligning to TRBD2. Germline V gene lookup returns CDR1 SGHTA and CDR2 FQGNSA. CDR3 length: 16 residues. Trimming cost V 3 bases and J 6 bases; bases outside gene matches: 2. CDR3: CASSLGTSGRANEQFF. CDR3 DNA sequence: TGTGCCAGCAGCTTGGGGACTAGCGGGAGGGCCAATGAGCAGTTCTTC.

The rearrangement uses TRBV7-3 and TRBJ2-1, with a weak D call TRBD2 (6 bases). The CDR3 runs to 15 residues. V lost 5 bases to trimming and J lost 0 bases, with 11 bases between them. The V gene's germline CDR1 is SGHTA and CDR2 FQGTGA. DNA for the CDR3: TGTGCCAGCAGCCCAGTAGCGGACTCCTACAATGAGCAGTTCTTC. Protein product: CASSPVADSYNEQFF.

This clonotype was counted between two and nine times. This chain links TRBV28 with TRBJ2-2, with 7 bases lining up with TRBD2. This CDR3 is built from 15 residues. The germline gives CDR1 MDHEN, CDR2 SYDVKM. The trim removed 8 bases at V and 6 bases at J, leaving 12 bases unmatched. The CDR3 bases are TGTGCCAGCTCCCTCTGGAGCGGGACCGCCGGGGAGCTGTTTTTT. It yields the protein CASSLWSGTAGELFF.

The chain employs TRBV7-9 and TRBJ2-3; D is uncertain. This CDR3 spans 15 amino acids. The germline V and J ends were trimmed by 1 base and 6 bases, with 14 bases remaining between them. Germline V gives CDR1 SEHNR, CDR2 FQNEAQ (reference sequence). The CDR3 coding sequence is TGTGCCAGCAGCTTAGAAGTCGGCCGAACGGATACGCAGTATTTT. It specifies CASSLEVGRTDTQYF. The variable domain in full, with the rest retrieved from reference TRBV7-9 and TRBJ2-3, is DTGVSQNPRHKITKRGQNVTFRCDPISEHNRLYWYRQTLGQGPEFLTYFQNEAQLEKSRLLSDRFSAERPKGSFSTLEIQRTEQGDSAMYLCASSLEVGRTDTQYFGPGTRLTVL.

This clonotype has a count of ten or more. The genes are TRBV7-2 and TRBJ2-4, with a possible D match to TRBD2 (5 bases). The V end lost 5 bases, the J end lost 4 bases, and 15 bases lay between the germline ends. The CDR3 length is 15 residues. The germline gives CDR1 SGHTA, CDR2 FQGNSA. The CDR3 bases are TGTGCCAGCAGCCCCCCGGGTAGCGCAAAAAACATTCAGTACTTC. It translates to CASSPPGSAKNIQYF.

This clonotype was counted many times. V is TRBV7-2 and J is TRBJ2-5; 10 bases fit TRBD2. V shed 5 bases and J 0 bases; nucleotides not matched to a gene: 6. Germline assignment: CDR1 SGHTA and CDR2 FQGNSA. The CDR3 consists of 16 residues. The CDR3: CASSLKREGYQETQYF. CDR3 nucleotides: TGTGCCAGCAGCCTAAAGCGGGAGGGGTACCAAGAGACCCAGTACTTC.

This chain links TRBV6-2 or TRBV6-3 with TRBJ1-5; tentatively, D is TRBD1 (5 bases). Germline V gene lookup returns CDR1 MNHEY and CDR2 SVGEGT. Trimming pared 2 bases from V and 9 bases from J, leaving 14 bases between. The CDR3 runs 14 residues. The CDR3 spells CASSYGGFHRPQHF. CDR3 nucleotides: TGTGCCAGCAGTTACGGGGGTTTCCATCGGCCCCAGCATTTT.

This clonotype appeared a few times. The rearrangement uses TRBV6-4 and TRBJ1-2; TRBD1 matches 7 bases. The CDR3 totals 15 residues. V was clipped by 6 bases and J by 8 bases; unmatched bases: 15. From germline, CDR1 is MRHNA and CDR2 SNTAGT. CDR3 DNA sequence: TGTGCCAGCAGGGGAACAGGGGTGCCCCTCGAGGGCTACACCTTC. It translates to CASRGTGVPLEGYTF.